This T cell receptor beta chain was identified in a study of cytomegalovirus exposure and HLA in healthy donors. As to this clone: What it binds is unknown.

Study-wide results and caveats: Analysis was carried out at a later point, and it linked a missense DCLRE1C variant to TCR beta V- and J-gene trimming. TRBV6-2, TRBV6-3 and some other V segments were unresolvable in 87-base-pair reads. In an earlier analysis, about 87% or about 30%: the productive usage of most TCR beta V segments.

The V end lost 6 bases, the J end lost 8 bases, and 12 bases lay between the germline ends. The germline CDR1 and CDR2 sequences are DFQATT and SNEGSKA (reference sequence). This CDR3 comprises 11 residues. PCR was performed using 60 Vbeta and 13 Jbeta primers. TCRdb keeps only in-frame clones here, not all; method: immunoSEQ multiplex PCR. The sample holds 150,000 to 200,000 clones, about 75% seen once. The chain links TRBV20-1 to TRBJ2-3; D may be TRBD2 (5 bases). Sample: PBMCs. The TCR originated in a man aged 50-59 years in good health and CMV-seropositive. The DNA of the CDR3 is TGCAGTGCCCCTCTTGGAGGTACGCAGTATTTT. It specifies CSAPLGGTQYF.